These 32 T cell receptor beta chains were all obtained from the same sample, sequenced in a study of blood T cell repertoires in COVID-19. Only in-frame clones appear in the TCRdb table, and some are missing; sequencing was by immunoSEQ multiplex PCR. The sample carries approximately 100,000 clones, about 80% recorded once. The material sequenced was peripheral blood. Receptor source: a man aged 70 or older with acute or convalescent COVID-19.

V is TRBV3-1 (or the pseudogene TRBV3-2) and J is TRBJ2-7; 7 nucleotides line up with TRBD1. Germline V CDR1 and CDR2: LGHDT, YNNKEL (reference sequence). The V and J ends lost 3 bases and 1 base, in that order; junction bases with no gene match: 0. CDR3 length: 13 amino acids. DNA of the CDR3: TGTGCCAGCAGCCACAGGGGGTCCTACGAGCAGTACTTC. This sequence encodes CASSHRGSYEQYF.

The rearrangement uses TRBV5-4 and TRBJ2-4; D call uncertain. V lost 0 bases to trimming and J lost 2 bases, with 9 bases between them. The CDR3 is 15 residues long. CDR1 and CDR2 (germline): SGHNT, YYREEE (reference sequence). The CDR3: CASSLAASPKNIQYF. In DNA form, the CDR3 reads TGTGCCAGCAGCTTGGCAGCGAGTCCCAAAAACATTCAGTACTTC.

The J gene is TRBJ2-7, the V gene TRBV11-2; D gene unclear. V dropped 2 bases and J dropped 3 bases, with 2 bases sitting between them. Per the germline V gene, CDR1 is SGHAT and CDR2 is FQNNGV. This CDR3 comprises 11 residues. For the CDR3, the DNA is TGTGCCAGCAGCTTATACTACGAGCAGTACTTC. Its protein is CASSLYYEQYF.

This chain connects TRBV4-3 to TRBJ1-2, with D possibly being TRBD1 (6 bases). The ends were cut back, 0 bases at V and 5 bases at J, with 22 bases in the middle. The germline V gene encodes CDR1 LGHNA and CDR2 YSLEER. CDR3 length equals 18 residues. CDR3 in DNA: TGCGCCAGCAGCCAAGATGGTCCGGGGACAACGTACCTTTATGGCTACACCTTC. This sequence encodes CASSQDGPGTTYLYGYTF.

The chain couples TRBV21-1 to TRBJ2-7; the table's D gene call, TRBD1, was not cross checked with the DNA. TRBV21-1 represents a pseudogene. There are 15 residues in the CDR3. The CDR3, as DNA: TGTGCCAGCAGCAAAGCGAGGCAGGGGTACTACGAGCAGTACTTC. Protein product: CASSKARQGYYEQYF.

The rearrangement uses TRBV27 and TRBJ2-1; TRBD1 aligns across 8 bases. With 5 bases clipped from V and 7 bases from J, the junction kept 7 bases outside the gene matches. The CDR3 has 14 residues. Germline values: CDR1 MNHEY, CDR2 SMNVEV (reference sequence). The DNA of the CDR3 is TGTGCCAGCAGTGGGGGCAGGGGGCAAAATGAGCAGTTCTTC. It encodes CASSGGRGQNEQFF.

The genes are TRBV12-3 or TRBV12-4 and TRBJ2-5; D is undetermined. The CDR3 has 13 residues. The V and J ends lost 5 bases and 3 bases respectively, with 10 bases between them. CDR3 DNA sequence: TGTGCCAGCAGTGAGGCAGCGAAAGAGACCCAGTACTTC. Protein product: CASSEAAKETQYF.

This clone is a singleton in its sample. The chain has TRBV3-1 (or the pseudogene TRBV3-2) and TRBJ1-1, with D uncertain. This CDR3 contains 13 residues. Trimming pared 1 base from V and 7 bases from J, leaving 10 bases between. CDR1 and CDR2 from the germline V gene are LGHDT and YNNKEL (reference sequence). The CDR3: CASSQGSGIEAFF. DNA of the CDR3: TGTGCCAGCAGCCAAGGTAGCGGAATTGAAGCTTTCTTT.

The V call is TRBV12-5, the J call TRBJ2-1; unclear D gene. With 5 bases removed from V and 7 bases from J, the gap between germline ends came to 15 bases. CDR3 length equals 14 residues. The V gene's germline CDR1 is LGHNT and CDR2 FRNRAP. The CDR3 sequence is CASGPRQAPNEQFF. DNA of the CDR3: TGTGCTAGTGGTCCCCGGCAGGCCCCAAATGAGCAGTTCTTC.

This clone was counted between two and nine times. This chain joins TRBV10-3 and TRBJ2-7, with 7 positions matching TRBD1. Germline V lookup: CDR1 ENHRY, CDR2 SYGVKD. This CDR3 comprises 14 residues. Trimming at V came to 6 bases and at J to 0 bases, leaving 5 bases not matched to a gene. Written as DNA, the CDR3 is TGTGCCATCAGGGAGACAGGGAGCTCCTACGAGCAGTACTTC. Amino acids: CAIRETGSSYEQYF.

The chain couples TRBV5-1 to TRBJ2-1; D not resolved. Germline V gene sequence: CDR1 SGHRS, CDR2 YFSETQ. This CDR3 has 16 amino acids. The V gene lost 4 bases and the J gene lost 0 bases, with 14 bases spanning the gap. CDR3: CASSLYTRSSYNEQFF. The CDR3 bases are TGCGCCAGCAGCCTTTATACACGGAGCTCCTACAATGAGCAGTTCTTC.

This chain links TRBV12-2 with TRBJ2-5; the listed D gene, TRBD2, was not tested against the DNA. TRBV12-2 is a pseudogene segment. This CDR3 has 15 amino acids. CDR3 loop: CASRLPAGARETQYF. The CDR3 DNA reads TGTGCAAGTCGCTTACCGGCGGGAGCCAGAGAGACCCAGTACTTC.

The chain recombines TRBV4-1 with TRBJ2-7; 7 bases fit TRBD2. Germline CDR1 and CDR2: MGHRA and YSYEKL. Trimming removed 7 bases from V and 5 bases from J; junction bases left unmatched: 2. The CDR3 is 11 residues long. This CDR3 is CASKRGDEQYF. Written as DNA, the CDR3 is TGCGCCAGCAAGCGGGGTGACGAGCAGTACTTC.

V gene TRBV19 combines with J gene TRBJ1-3, with 7 bases aligning to TRBD1. Germline V gene sequence: CDR1 LNHDA, CDR2 SQIVND (reference sequence). The V and J ends lost 6 bases and 0 bases, in that order; junction bases with no gene match: 2. CDR3 length: 14 amino acids. The CDR3 DNA follows: TGTGCCAGTAGGGGACAGAACTCTGGAAACACCATATATTTT. This gives the protein CASRGQNSGNTIYF.

The chain has TRBV7-2 and TRBJ2-1, with D unresolved. Germline CDR1 and CDR2: SGHTA and FQGNSA. V was shortened by 5 bases and J by 0 bases, with 5 bases between the two germline ends. CDR3 size: 13 residues. As DNA, the CDR3 is TGTGCCAGCAGCGTCTACTCCTACAATGAGCAGTTCTTC. Its protein is CASSVYSYNEQFF.

The V gene is TRBV15, the J gene TRBJ2-2, with 9 bases identical to TRBD2. V shed 8 bases and J 7 bases; nucleotides not matched to a gene: 11. The CDR3 totals 15 residues. The germline gives CDR1 LNHNV, CDR2 YYDKDF (reference sequence). The CDR3 DNA reads as TGTGCCACCGGGAGGCGGGAGGGCCCTCGCGGGGAGCTGTTTTTT. Translating it yields CATGRREGPRGELFF.

V usage is TRBV9 and J usage is TRBJ2-1; TRBD2 agrees at 8 bases. Germline V gene sequence: CDR1 SGDLS, CDR2 YYNGEE. The trim removed 2 bases at V and 2 bases at J, leaving 9 bases unmatched. CDR3 length: 17 amino acids. CDR3: CASSVTWTSLTYNEQFF. The CDR3 DNA follows: TGTGCCAGCAGCGTGACTTGGACTAGCCTAACCTACAATGAGCAGTTCTTC.

The chain combines TRBV4-1 with TRBJ1-1; D remains unclear. This CDR3 spans 15 amino acids. Deletions cut 1 base from V and 0 bases from J, with 9 bases between. CDR1 MGHRA and CDR2 YSYEKL come from the germline V gene. The CDR3 region has the DNA TGCGCCAGCAGCCAAGCCGCGGCGGTGAACACTGAAGCTTTCTTT. This translates into CASSQAAAVNTEAFF.

A single count supports this clone. The CDR3 DNA reads TGTGCCAGCAGCTTGGGCACAGGGGATACGCAGTATTTT. Its translation is CASSLGTGDTQYF. This chain uses TRBV5-4 with TRBJ2-3, with D perhaps TRBD1 (6 bases). Germline assignment: CDR1 SGHNT and CDR2 YYREEE (reference sequence). The CDR3 runs 13 residues. Trimming removed 0 bases at V and 6 bases at J, with 8 bases between.

This chain uses TRBV2 with TRBJ2-5; D possibly corresponds to TRBD2 (5 bases). Germline loops: CDR1 SNHLY, CDR2 FYNNEI. The CDR3 spans 16 residues. The germline V and J ends were trimmed by 1 base and 3 bases, with 15 bases remaining between them. CDR3 region: CASSEERTRPKETQYF. As DNA, the CDR3 is TGTGCCAGCAGTGAAGAAAGGACTCGCCCAAAAGAGACCCAGTACTTC.

The chain has TRBV5-3 and TRBJ1-5, with D perhaps TRBD1 (6 bases). TRBV5-3 qualifies as an ORF whose function is uncertain. The CDR3 contains 18 residues. V dropped 0 bases and J dropped 0 bases, with 16 bases sitting between them. Here the CDR3 reads CARSLAHRARGSNQPQHF. CDR3 bases: TGTGCCAGAAGCTTGGCCCACAGGGCGAGGGGTAGCAATCAGCCCCAGCATTTT.

The genes are TRBV7-9 and TRBJ2-1; 8 bases are shared with TRBD1. Germline V gene lookup returns CDR1 SEHNR and CDR2 FQNEAQ (reference sequence). The CDR3 loop spans 15 amino acids. V was pared by 4 bases and J by 7 bases, with 9 bases of the junction left unmatched. The DNA of the CDR3 is TGTGCCAGCAGCTCCGGACAGGGTTTAGGGAATGAGCAGTTCTTC. It yields the protein CASSSGQGLGNEQFF.

V gene TRBV18 combines with J gene TRBJ2-5; no clear D. The CDR3 has 13 amino acids. The germline V gene has CDR1 KGHSH and CDR2 LQKENI. Trimming removed 2 bases at V and 4 bases at J, with 8 bases between. The CDR3 spells CASSPSYGETQYF. The DNA of the CDR3 is TGTGCCAGCTCACCATCCTATGGAGAGACCCAGTACTTC.

This clone was seen a few times. The V gene is TRBV3-1 (or the pseudogene TRBV3-2), the J gene TRBJ2-7; possible D gene TRBD2, 6 bases. In germline, CDR1 is LGHDT, CDR2 YNNKEL (reference sequence). The CDR3 totals 13 residues. V was cut by 7 bases and J by 2 bases, with 12 bases left in between. The DNA for the CDR3 is TGTGCCAGCAACCGGGGCGGGGCCTACGAGCAGTACTTC. Its translation is CASNRGGAYEQYF.

The sample holds one count of this clone. This sequence joins TRBV5-4 and TRBJ2-3; maybe TRBD2 (5 bases). Germline V gene sequence: CDR1 SGHNT, CDR2 YYREEE (reference sequence). There are 15 residues in the CDR3. V was shortened by 4 bases and J by 0 bases, with 12 bases between the two germline ends. This CDR3 is CASSRGLTSTDTQYF. The DNA of the CDR3 is TGTGCCAGCAGCCGCGGGCTAACTAGCACAGATACGCAGTATTTT. Supplemented by reference TRBV5-4 and TRBJ2-3, the full variable domain reads ETGVTQSPTHLIKTRGQQVTLRCSSQSGHNTVSWYQQALGQGPQFIFQYYREEENGRGNFPPRFSGLQFPNYSSELNVNALELDDSALYLCASSRGLTSTDTQYFGPGTRLTVL.

The rearrangement uses TRBV27 and TRBJ1-4; D gene ambiguous. Germline V gene sequence: CDR1 MNHEY, CDR2 SMNVEV (reference sequence). CDR3 length: 13 residues. V was clipped by 5 bases and J by 6 bases, with 10 bases between them. The CDR3 nucleotides read TGTGCCAGCAGTCCATTTCCAGATGAAAAACTGTTTTTT. It encodes CASSPFPDEKLFF. The variable domain in full, completed from reference TRBV27 and TRBJ1-4, reads EAQVTQNPRYLITVTGKKLTVTCSQNMNHEYMSWYRQDPGLGLRQIYYSMNVEVTDKGDVPEGYKVSRKEKRNFPLILESPSPNQTSLYFCASSPFPDEKLFFGSGTQLSVL.

Here the CDR3 DNA reads TGCGCCAGCAGCCCTCGCGGGAGAGATGAGCAGTTCTTC. Translation: CASSPRGRDEQFF. The chain joins TRBV4-1 to TRBJ2-1, with 7 bases lining up with TRBD2. With V trimmed by 4 bases and J by 8 bases, 5 bases remained unmatched. Germline assignment: CDR1 MGHRA and CDR2 YSYEKL. This CDR3 comprises 13 residues.

The genes are TRBV24-1 and TRBJ2-7; possible D gene TRBD2, 5 bases. V was shortened by 4 bases and J by 7 bases, with 10 bases between the two germline ends. The CDR3 length is 12 residues. CDR1 is KGHDR and CDR2 is SFDVKD in the germline V gene. The CDR3 region is CATSDLPGEQYF. CDR3 sequence (DNA): TGTGCCACCAGTGACCTGCCGGGGGAGCAGTACTTC.

The V call is TRBV3-1 (or the pseudogene TRBV3-2), the J call TRBJ2-3; 10 bases fit TRBD2. V lost 3 bases and J lost 5; bases outside the gene matches: 8. The germline gives CDR1 LGHDT, CDR2 YNNKEL (reference sequence). There are 16 residues in the CDR3. In DNA, the CDR3 is TGTGCCAGCAGCCAGTATTTAGCGGGAGGTCAAGATACGCAGTATTTT. Residues: CASSQYLAGGQDTQYF.

This chain joins TRBV7-2 and TRBJ1-1; D gene uncertain. Deletions cut 3 bases from V and 2 bases from J, with 10 bases between. The CDR3 covers 14 residues. CDR1 and CDR2 from the germline V gene are SGHTA and FQGNSA. In DNA form, the CDR3 reads TGTGCCAGCAGCTTCCGTAGCGAAAACACTGAAGCTTTCTTT. This gives the protein CASSFRSENTEAFF.

The chain uses TRBV28 and TRBJ1-3, with unresolved D. Trimming shortened V by 2 bases and J by 0 bases, and 8 bases separated the two germline ends. CDR1 is MDHEN and CDR2 is SYDVKM in the germline V gene. The CDR3 loop spans 15 amino acids. CDR3 bases: TGTGCCAGCAGTTTAAGCACGGGCTCTGGAAACACCATATATTTT. It specifies CASSLSTGSGNTIYF.

The chain has TRBV27 and TRBJ1-5; possible D gene TRBD1, 6 bases. Between the trimmed V and J ends, which lost 6 bases and 0 bases, there was a span of 15 bases. This CDR3 spans 16 amino acids. Germline-derived CDR1 and CDR2 are MNHEY and SMNVEV (reference sequence). The CDR3 DNA is TGTGCCAGCAGCGAAGACAAGGGGGATAGCAATCAGCCCCAGCATTTT. Translation gives CASSEDKGDSNQPQHF.